The clone carrying this T cell receptor (beta chain) was recorded only once. Its specificity is unknown. Only in-frame clones appear in the TCRdb table, and some are missing; sequencing was by immunoSEQ multiplex PCR. The sample has 95,000 to 150,000 clones, approximately 86% seen once; the top ten hold 5.5% to 8%. This record comes from a study of T cell responses to AZD1222 COVID-19 vaccine. Study summary: It was second doses at about 4 or about 12 weeks that were pooled.

Study-wide results and caveats: Baseline antibody screening turned up just five to seven seropositive AZD1222 recipients. The span of vaccine-associated CD4 TCRs extended across spike, with dominance at 160-218 and 743-854. Donors, mostly white British, included more females; clonal diversity was possibly underestimated.

This clonotype originated in an adult in good health. Sample: peripheral blood, taken on day 0 of AZD1222 vaccination.

In nucleotides, the CDR3 is TGTGCCAGCAGCTTTAGCGGGGGTTCGAACACCGGGGAGCTGTTTTTT. Its protein is CASSFSGGSNTGELFF. The chain links TRBV5-8 to TRBJ2-2; 9 positions agree with TRBD2. Germline V lookup: CDR1 SGHTS, CDR2 YDEGEE. The CDR3 runs 16 residues. After removal of 2 bases from V and 0 bases from J, the junction contained 2 bases not matched to a gene.